The 26 T cell receptor beta chains presented below share a single source sample, sequenced in a study of graft-versus-host responses after intestinal transplantation. Antigen specificity for these receptors is unknown. Assay used: immunoSEQ multiplex PCR; TCRdb lists only in-frame clones, some missing. Of tens of thousands of clones in the sample, 80% to 90% were seen once. The material sequenced was unstimulated CD4+ T cells sorted from spleen or lymph node cells, taken before transplant. These receptor sequences come from a human donor who was the organ donor for an intestinal transplant.

The rearrangement joins TRBV7-8 to TRBJ2-7, with a tentative D call TRBD1 (6 bases). The CDR3 spans 14 residues. V lost 1 base and J lost 1, with 8 bases in between. Germline-derived CDR1 and CDR2 are SGHVS and FQNEAQ. The CDR3 DNA is TGTGCCAGCAGCTTAGGGGGACAATCCTACGAGCAGTACTTC. Its translation: CASSLGGQSYEQYF.

This clone was seen only once. The rearrangement uses TRBV27 and TRBJ2-7; 7 bases are shared with TRBD1. Losses at the gene ends were 5 bases for V and 5 bases for J; bases not matched to a gene: 6. The CDR3 is 13 amino acids. Germline values: CDR1 MNHEY, CDR2 SMNVEV (reference sequence). The CDR3 DNA is TGTGCCAGCAGTACCGGGACAGCAAACGAGCAGTACTTC. This codes for CASSTGTANEQYF.

This clone has a single count. The rearrangement links TRBV9 to TRBJ2-3, with 7 bases aligning to TRBD2. The CDR3 is 16 amino acids. Germline loops: CDR1 SGDLS, CDR2 YYNGEE. The J segment lost 1 base and the V segment lost 3 bases, leaving 8 bases of the junction unmatched. The CDR3 DNA reads TGTGCCAGCAGCGCCCGACTAGCTGGGGGCACAGATACGCAGTATTTT. Translated: CASSARLAGGTDTQYF. Full variable domain (missing parts from reference TRBV9 and TRBJ2-3): DSGVTQTPKHLITATGQRVTLRCSPRSGDLSVYWYQQSLDQGLQFLIQYYNGEERAKGNILERFSAQQFPDLHSELNLSSLELGDSALYFCASSARLAGGTDTQYFGPGTRLTVL.

The genes are TRBV28 and TRBJ1-1, with D perhaps matching TRBD1 (6 bases). This CDR3 has 12 amino acids. Trimming cost V 6 bases and J 9 bases, with 14 bases left between them. Germline V lookup: CDR1 MDHEN, CDR2 SYDVKM. CDR3 DNA: TGTGCCAGCAGCATATCGGGACAAAAAGCTTTCTTT. It is translated as CASSISGQKAFF.

This chain uses TRBV19 with TRBJ2-7; D is possibly TRBD2 (5 bases). Trimming took 9 bases from V and 3 from J, leaving 12 bases between them. The CDR3 loop spans 12 amino acids. The germline gives CDR1 LNHDA, CDR2 SQIVND (reference sequence). Written as DNA, the CDR3 is TGTGCCAGACCCGGGGATAGCTACGAGCAGTACTTC. Residues: CARPGDSYEQYF.

CDR3 sequence reads: CASFEPGWTGDEQFF. CDR3 nucleotide sequence: TGTGCCAGCTTTGAACCGGGCTGGACAGGGGATGAGCAGTTCTTC. This sequence joins TRBV6-1 and TRBJ2-1; 9 nucleotides match TRBD1. The V segment lost 8 bases and the J segment 8 bases; nucleotides outside the gene matches: 13. Germline V gene lookup returns CDR1 MNHNS and CDR2 SASEGT. The CDR3 covers 15 residues.

The chain uses TRBV11-2 and TRBJ2-1; D not resolved. Germline CDR1 is SGHAT and CDR2 is FQNNGV. There are 11 residues in the CDR3. Trimming removed 5 bases at V and 5 bases at J, with 4 bases between. The CDR3 loop reads CASSPNNEQFF. Here the CDR3 DNA reads TGTGCCAGCAGCCCAAACAATGAGCAGTTCTTC.

The chain carries TRBV28 and TRBJ2-5, with TRBD1 identical over 8 bases. Matching the DNA end better, TRBJ2-7 makes the J call doubtful. Looked up from germline, CDR1 is MDHEN and CDR2 is SYDVKM. This CDR3 contains 14 residues. CDR3 DNA: TGTGCCAGCAGACCCCTTTCAGGGGGCGGCGAGCAGTACTTC. Translated: CASRPLSGGGEQYF.

The V gene is TRBV29-1, the J gene TRBJ2-3; the match to TRBD2 covers 8 bases. The trim removed 6 bases at V and 6 bases at J, leaving 2 bases unmatched. Germline V gene sequence: CDR1 SQVTM, CDR2 ANQGSEA. The CDR3 contains 11 residues. This CDR3 is CSVGLVDTQYF. The DNA of the CDR3 is TGCAGCGTGGGACTAGTCGATACGCAGTATTTT.

V and J are TRBV28 and TRBJ2-7; TRBD1 aligns across 7 bases. V lost 5 bases, J lost 3 bases, and 10 bases stayed unmatched. CDR1 MDHEN and CDR2 SYDVKM come from the germline V gene. This CDR3 comprises 15 residues. CDR3 DNA sequence: TGTGCCAGCAGTCCCACAGGGGATAACTACTACGAGCAGTACTTC. It is translated as CASSPTGDNYYEQYF.

The J gene is TRBJ2-2, the V gene TRBV7-9; 15 positions match TRBD2. Trimming removed 5 bases from V and 5 bases from J; junction bases left unmatched: 9. Germline loops: CDR1 SEHNR, CDR2 FQNEAQ (reference sequence). The CDR3 runs 18 residues. Here the CDR3 DNA reads TGTGCCAGCAGCCCGTGGACTAGCGGGAGGGCCGGGACCGGGGAGCTGTTTTTT. Translated, it gives CASSPWTSGRAGTGELFF. The full variable domain, in which reference TRBV7-9 and TRBJ2-2 provide the parts outside the CDR3, is DTGVSQNPRHKITKRGQNVTFRCDPISEHNRLYWYRQTLGQGPEFLTYFQNEAQLEKSRLLSDRFSAERPKGSFSTLEIQRTEQGDSAMYLCASSPWTSGRAGTGELFFGEGSRLTVL.

V usage is TRBV5-1 and J usage is TRBJ2-1; no clear D gene. Trimming cost V 7 bases and J 0 bases, with 5 bases left between them. The V gene's germline CDR1 is SGHRS and CDR2 YFSETQ. This CDR3 spans 12 amino acids. CDR3 bases: TGCGCCAGCCGACTCTCCTACAATGAGCAGTTCTTC. It yields the protein CASRLSYNEQFF.

V and J are TRBV5-4 and TRBJ2-6, with 10 bases matching TRBD1. The J segment lost 0 bases and the V segment lost 0 bases, leaving 0 bases of the junction unmatched. This CDR3 has 17 residues. Germline-derived CDR1 and CDR2 are SGHNT and YYREEE (reference sequence). The CDR3 spells CASSLGTGGSGANVLTF. In nucleotides, the CDR3 is TGTGCCAGCAGCTTGGGGACAGGGGGCTCTGGGGCCAACGTCCTGACTTTC.

The rearrangement links TRBV28 to TRBJ1-5; a possible D gene is TRBD1 (5 bases). In germline, CDR1 is MDHEN, CDR2 SYDVKM. V lost 2 bases to trimming and J lost 6 bases, with 11 bases between them. This CDR3 spans 14 amino acids. CDR3 region: CASSLVRVGQPQHF. CDR3 bases: TGTGCCAGCAGTTTAGTCAGGGTTGGTCAGCCCCAGCATTTT.

The chain is built from TRBV28 and TRBJ2-2; D is unclear. CDR1 MDHEN and CDR2 SYDVKM come from the germline V gene. The CDR3 has 13 amino acids. V lost 7 bases and J lost 1, with 7 bases in between. As DNA, the CDR3 is TGTGCCAGCATCAGGCGGAACACCGGGGAGCTGTTTTTT. This sequence encodes CASIRRNTGELFF.

This chain connects TRBV6-5 to TRBJ1-1; perhaps TRBD1 as D (6 bases). The V gene's germline CDR1 is MNHEY and CDR2 SVGAGI. Trimming pared 2 bases from V and 4 bases from J, leaving 17 bases between. This CDR3 is 16 amino acids long. The CDR3 spells CASSYQQGRDSTEAFF. CDR3 nucleotide sequence: TGTGCCAGCAGTTACCAGCAGGGGCGCGACTCCACTGAAGCTTTCTTT.

This rearrangement joins TRBV19 to TRBJ2-4; tentative D call: TRBD1 (6 bases). CDR3 length: 13 amino acids. Germline V gene data show CDR1 as LNHDA and CDR2 as SQIVND (reference sequence). V gave up 6 bases and J gave up 9 bases, with 15 bases separating them. The CDR3 here is CASRAQGMGIQYF. The CDR3 coding sequence is TGTGCCAGTAGGGCCCAGGGGATGGGCATTCAGTACTTC.

V is TRBV18 and J is TRBJ1-1, with TRBD1 matching over 8 bases. CDR3 length: 15 residues. Germline trimming cut 3 bases from V and 0 bases from J; bases unmatched to any gene: 3. Germline V gives CDR1 KGHSH, CDR2 LQKENI. The CDR3 DNA follows: TGTGCCAGCTCACCGGGACAGGTGATGAACACTGAAGCTTTCTTT. Its translation: CASSPGQVMNTEAFF.

The CDR3 sequence: CASSEAAFIPNEQFF. The CDR3 bases are TGTGCCAGCAGTGAAGCGGCTTTTATCCCCAATGAGCAGTTCTTC. The chain employs TRBV6-1 and TRBJ2-1, with D uncertain. Trimming removed 0 bases at V and 6 bases at J, with 12 bases between. Germline values: CDR1 MNHNS, CDR2 SASEGT. This CDR3 contains 15 residues.

This clone was detected once. The rearrangement links TRBV19 to TRBJ2-2, with TRBD2 matching 13 bases. The CDR3 runs to 15 residues. The V and J ends lost 9 bases and 4 bases, in that order; junction bases with no gene match: 5. Germline values: CDR1 LNHDA, CDR2 SQIVND (reference sequence). DNA for the CDR3: TGTGCCAGCGGACTAGCGGGAGTCAGCACCGGGGAGCTGTTTTTT. This encodes CASGLAGVSTGELFF.

This chain links TRBV10-3 with TRBJ2-3; TRBD1 aligns across 7 bases. This CDR3 region has 12 residues. V was pared by 10 bases and J by 2 bases, with 3 bases of the junction left unmatched. In germline, CDR1 is ENHRY, CDR2 SYGVKD. The DNA for the CDR3 is TGTGCCACGGGACAGACCACAGATACGCAGTATTTT. Translated: CATGQTTDTQYF.

The CDR3 nucleotides read TGTGCCAGCAGCCCAGCGGGTGGGGGCACAGATACGCAGTATTTT. Translated, it gives CASSPAGGGTDTQYF. The V gene is TRBV9, the J gene TRBJ2-3; maybe TRBD2 (6 bases). CDR1 SGDLS and CDR2 YYNGEE come from the germline V gene. The CDR3 spans 15 residues. The V end lost 4 bases, the J end lost 1 base, and 13 bases lay between the germline ends.

The chain combines TRBV5-6 with TRBJ1-2; 9 bases are shared with TRBD1. The CDR3 is 14 residues long. V lost 2 bases, J lost 7 bases, and 6 bases stayed unmatched. The germline V gene has CDR1 SGHDT and CDR2 YYEEEE. The chain's CDR3 is CASSFTGGDRGYTF. In DNA, the CDR3 is TGTGCCAGCAGCTTTACAGGGGGCGATCGTGGCTACACCTTC.

The table lists this clone with a count of one. This rearrangement joins TRBV5-4 to TRBJ2-3; TRBD1 aligns across 8 bases. J was trimmed by 6 bases and V by 4 bases; bases with no gene match: 4. This CDR3 spans 13 amino acids. Germline V gene sequence: CDR1 SGHNT, CDR2 YYREEE (reference sequence). The DNA for the CDR3 is TGTGCCAGCAGCCCGGACAGGGCCGATACGCAGTATTTT. Residues: CASSPDRADTQYF.

V gene TRBV30 combines with J gene TRBJ1-1; TRBD1 agrees at 8 bases. Germline CDR1 is GTSNPN and CDR2 is SVGIG (reference sequence). V lost 2 bases and J lost 10; bases outside the gene matches: 15. The CDR3 has 15 amino acids. In nucleotides, the CDR3 is TGTGCCTGGAGTCCCCTCGGGACAGGTGCTTTCGGAGCTTTCTTT. Its translation: CAWSPLGTGAFGAFF.

The V and J genes are TRBV28 and TRBJ2-1; 11 nucleotides match TRBD1. J gave up 4 bases and V 7 bases, and 6 bases lay outside the gene matches. CDR3 size: 15 residues. The germline gives CDR1 MDHEN, CDR2 SYDVKM. The CDR3: CASTRTGGVYNEQFF. CDR3 in DNA: TGTGCCAGCACTAGGACAGGGGGCGTGTACAATGAGCAGTTCTTC.